Following are 14 T cell receptor beta chains from one sample sequenced in a study of cytotoxic CD8 clonotypes in ibrutinib-treated CLL. Measured with immunoSEQ multiplex PCR; TCRdb has only the in-frame clones, and not every one. The table includes over 120,000 clones, 75% to 85% detected once. The sequencing used PBMCs, collected after 36 months of ibrutinib treatment. The receptors shown here come from a human donor with chronic lymphocytic leukemia.

The chain links TRBV18 to TRBJ1-1; 10 positions match TRBD1. CDR1 is KGHSH, CDR2 LQKENI, per germline. Trimming took 5 bases from V and 6 from J; bases not matched to a gene: 9. CDR3 length: 15 residues. The CDR3 loop is CASSFRGTGAAEAFF. The CDR3 nucleotides are TGTGCCAGCTCATTTAGGGGGACAGGGGCTGCTGAAGCTTTCTTT.

This rearrangement joins TRBV9 to TRBJ2-2, with 8 bases fitting TRBD1. The CDR3 length is 19 residues. Germline assignment: CDR1 SGDLS and CDR2 YYNGEE. The V and J ends lost 4 bases and 6 bases, in that order; junction bases with no gene match: 20. The CDR3 sequence is CASSLRRDLDRANPGELFF. In DNA form, the CDR3 reads TGTGCCAGCAGCCTGAGGAGGGATCTGGACAGGGCAAACCCCGGGGAGCTGTTTTTT.

In its sample, this clone was seen once. V is TRBV7-9 and J is TRBJ1-2, with TRBD1 as a possible D gene (5 bases). The CDR3 runs to 13 residues. Looked up from germline, CDR1 is SEHNR and CDR2 is FQNEAQ (reference sequence). Between the trimmed V and J ends, which lost 5 bases and 7 bases, there was a span of 14 bases. CDR3 sequence: CASSIPLRGGYTF. Here the CDR3 DNA reads TGTGCCAGCAGCATACCACTTAGGGGTGGCTACACCTTC.

This clone was detected only a few times. This sequence joins TRBV5-1 and TRBJ1-5; 9 bases align to TRBD1. The germline CDR1 and CDR2 sequences are SGHRS and YFSETQ. The CDR3 has 14 amino acids. After removal of 4 bases from V and 5 bases from J, the junction contained 4 bases not matched to a gene. The CDR3 sequence: CASSLRTGDQPQHF. CDR3 DNA: TGCGCCAGCAGCCTACGGACAGGGGATCAGCCCCAGCATTTT.

The chain has TRBV7-8 and TRBJ1-4, with no clear D. The CDR3 covers 17 residues. V was trimmed by 5 bases and J by 2 bases, leaving 18 bases between them. Germline assignment: CDR1 SGHVS and CDR2 FQNEAQ. In DNA, the CDR3 is TGTGCCAGCAGCCCAAATTGGGCGAGGTTGACTAATGAAAAACTGTTTTTT. Translation gives CASSPNWARLTNEKLFF.

This clone was seen once. The J gene is TRBJ2-3, the V gene TRBV7-2; D is uncertain. Germline lookup yields CDR1 SGHTA and CDR2 FQGNSA. Trimming pared 1 base from V and 4 bases from J, leaving 9 bases between. The CDR3 has 14 amino acids. CDR3 in DNA: TGTGCCAGCAGCTTAGTAGGACGGGCAGATACGCAGTATTTT. This codes for CASSLVGRADTQYF.

The chain combines TRBV6-6 with TRBJ2-7, with D perhaps TRBD1 (6 bases). The length of the CDR3 is 13 residues. The V end lost 1 base, the J end lost 3 bases, and 7 bases lay between the germline ends. Per germline, CDR1 MNHNY and CDR2 SVGAGI (reference sequence). Written as DNA, the CDR3 is TGTGCCAGCAGTTACTTGACAGGCTACGAGCAGTACTTC. Protein product: CASSYLTGYEQYF.

The chain carries TRBV6-5 and TRBJ1-6; a weak D match, TRBD1 (5 bases). This CDR3 contains 13 residues. With 5 bases removed from V and 14 bases from J, the gap between germline ends came to 16 bases. The germline CDR1 and CDR2 sequences are MNHEY and SVGAGI. The CDR3 region is CASSAPTVSSLHF. CDR3 DNA sequence: TGTGCCAGCAGTGCACCGACAGTCTCATCCCTCCACTTT.

The V call is TRBV18, the J call TRBJ2-1, with 7 bases that match TRBD2. Germline V gene sequence: CDR1 KGHSH, CDR2 LQKENI. There are 16 residues in the CDR3. V gave up 0 bases and J gave up 4 bases; unmatched junction bases: 6. The CDR3 DNA follows: TGTGCCAGCTCACCACCGAGGCTAGCGGTTTACAATGAGCAGTTCTTC. It is translated as CASSPPRLAVYNEQFF.

CDR3 bases: TGCAGCGTTGAAGGCCAACGGGCGGGGCTAAGCTCCTACGAGCAGTACTTC. This codes for CSVEGQRAGLSSYEQYF. J is TRBJ2-7 and V is TRBV29-1, with D perhaps matching TRBD2 (6 bases). V gave up 1 base and J gave up 0 bases, with 19 bases separating them. CDR1 SQVTM and CDR2 ANQGSEA come from the germline V gene. The CDR3 contains 17 residues.

CDR3 sequence: CAISPTTYNEQFF. The CDR3 DNA sequence: TGTGCCATCAGCCCTACCACCTACAATGAGCAGTTCTTC. The chain combines TRBV10-3 with TRBJ2-1; D uncertain. Trimming removed 6 bases at V and 2 bases at J, with 8 bases between. The germline gives CDR1 ENHRY, CDR2 SYGVKD. The CDR3 covers 13 residues.

DNA for the CDR3: TGTGCCAGTAGTATAGGATCTGGGACTTCTGGCTACACCTTC. Protein product: CASSIGSGTSGYTF. The chain recombines TRBV19 with TRBJ1-2, with a tentative D call TRBD1 (5 bases). Trimming took 1 base from V and 7 from J, leaving 13 bases between them. The CDR3 is made up of 14 amino acids. Germline V gene data show CDR1 as LNHDA and CDR2 as SQIVND (reference sequence).

Here the CDR3 DNA reads TGTGCCACCAGCAGAAGAGGTAGGGGAAACACTGAAGCTTTCTTT. Amino acid sequence: CATSRRGRGNTEAFF. The rearrangement uses TRBV15 and TRBJ1-1; D perhaps matches TRBD1 (5 bases). Germline values: CDR1 LNHNV, CDR2 YYDKDF (reference sequence). V dropped 2 bases and J dropped 2 bases, with 12 bases sitting between them. This CDR3 is built from 15 residues.

The chain has TRBV25-1 and TRBJ2-1; D is uncertain. The CDR3 consists of 13 residues. Trimming cost V 6 bases and J 9 bases, with 15 bases left between them. The germline V gene encodes CDR1 MGHDK and CDR2 SYGVNS. CDR3: CASRRAGASEQFF. In DNA, the CDR3 is TGTGCCAGCAGAAGGGCCGGAGCTAGTGAGCAGTTCTTC. Combining the CDR3 with reference TRBV25-1 and TRBJ2-1 gives the whole variable domain EADIYQTPRYLVIGTGKKITLECSQTMGHDKMYWYQQDPGMELHLIHYSYGVNSTEKGDLSSESTVSRIRTEHFPLTLESARPSHTSQYLCASRRAGASEQFFGPGTRLTVL.